This TCR beta chain appears in the sequencing data of a study of OX40 agonist ivuxolimab in advanced cancers. With regard to this clone: Its antigen is as yet unknown.

The CDR3 runs 13 residues. The germline gives CDR1 WSHSY, CDR2 SAAADI. V lost 7 bases, J lost 2 bases, and 9 bases lay in between. Generated by immunoSEQ multiplex PCR, the TCRdb table keeps only in-frame clones and is missing some. In the table there are around 100,000 clones, roughly 89% of which are singletons. Study-wide results and caveats: No antigen was identified for the clonally expanded peripheral T cells.

The clonotype was recovered from an adult with an advanced solid tumor such as melanoma, head and neck, liver or kidney cancer. The V and J genes are TRBV10-2 and TRBJ1-5; D is unresolved. Specimen: CD4+ or CD8+ T cells sorted from blood, collected in a trial of the OX40 agonist ivuxolimab. CDR3 residues: CASTSVGNQPQHF. The CDR3, as DNA: TGCGCCAGCACTTCCGTGGGCAATCAGCCCCAGCATTTT.